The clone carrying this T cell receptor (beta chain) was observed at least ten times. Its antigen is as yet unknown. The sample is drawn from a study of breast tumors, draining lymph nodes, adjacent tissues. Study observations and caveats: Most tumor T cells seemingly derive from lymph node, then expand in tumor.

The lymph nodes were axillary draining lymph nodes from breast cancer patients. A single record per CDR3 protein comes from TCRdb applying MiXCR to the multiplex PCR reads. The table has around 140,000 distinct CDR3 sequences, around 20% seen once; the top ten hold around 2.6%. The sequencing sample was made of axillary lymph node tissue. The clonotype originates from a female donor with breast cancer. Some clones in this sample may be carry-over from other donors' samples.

CDR3 in DNA: TGTGCCAGTAGTATGATGGGGGAGTCCTACTACAATGAGCAGTTCTTC. Its translation is CASSMMGESYYNEQFF. J is TRBJ2-1 and V is TRBV19; D tentatively fits TRBD1 or TRBD2 (5 bases each). V lost 3 bases and J 3 bases, leaving 15 bases between the germline ends. The CDR3 is 16 residues long. Looked up from germline, CDR1 is LNHDA and CDR2 is SQIVND (reference sequence).